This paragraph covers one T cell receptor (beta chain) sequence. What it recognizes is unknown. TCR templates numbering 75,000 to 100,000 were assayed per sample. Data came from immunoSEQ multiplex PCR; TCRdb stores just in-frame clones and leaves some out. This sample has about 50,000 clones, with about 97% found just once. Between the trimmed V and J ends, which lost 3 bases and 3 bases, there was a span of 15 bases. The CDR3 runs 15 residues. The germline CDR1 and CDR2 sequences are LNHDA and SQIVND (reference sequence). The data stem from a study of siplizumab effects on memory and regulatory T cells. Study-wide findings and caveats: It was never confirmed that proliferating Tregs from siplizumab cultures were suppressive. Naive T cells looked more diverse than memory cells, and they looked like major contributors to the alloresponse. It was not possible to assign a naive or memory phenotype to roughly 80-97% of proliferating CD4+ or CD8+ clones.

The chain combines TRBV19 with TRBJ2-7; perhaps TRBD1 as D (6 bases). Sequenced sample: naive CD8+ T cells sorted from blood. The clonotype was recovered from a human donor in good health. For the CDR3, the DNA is TGTGCCAGTAGTATTCAGGGACACCTCGACTACGAGCAGTACTTC. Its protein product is CASSIQGHLDYEQYF.